The TCR beta chain described here comes from a study of T-cell reconstitution after alpha-beta-depleted transplantation in children. Germline V CDR1 and CDR2: SGHAT, FQNNGV. The CDR3 runs 14 residues. Trimming took 2 bases from V and 8 from J; bases not matched to a gene: 4. This clonotype was observed a few times. Unique molecular identifiers were incorporated during preparation of the TCRbeta library. TCRdb ran MiXCR on the PCR reads and lists one entry per CDR3 protein. The sample includes some 200,000 distinct CDR3 sequences, 8% to 9.5% seen only once; the top ten take approximately 5.9%. V is TRBV11-2 and J is TRBJ1-2; 11 bases agree with TRBD1. Sequenced material: PBMCs from the stem cell graft donor, taken from the stem cell graft. The TCR comes from a human donor who donated a stem cell graft to a child with acute lymphoblastic leukemia. CDR3 amino acids: CASSLSDRGLGYTF. The CDR3 nucleotides are TGTGCCAGCAGCTTATCGGACAGGGGGCTCGGCTACACCTTC.